Listed below are T cell receptor beta chains from one sample, sequenced in a study of blood T cell repertoires in COVID-19. The repertoire was sequenced with immunoSEQ multiplex PCR; TCRdb's copy has only in-frame clones and lacks some. The profile shows some 45,000 clones, over 75% of them singletons. Sequencing was carried out using peripheral blood. These receptors were obtained from a woman older than 75 with acute or convalescent COVID-19. Each CDR3 is given with its conserved first and last residue. The D gene is left open where the match is weak. A row's size may be missing; if present it is once, few, many or a size class.

CDR3: CASSLSGLAGTGELFF; DNA: TGTGCCAGCAGCTTATCTGGACTAGCCGGGACCGGGGAGCTGTTTTTT; J: TRBJ2-2; D: TRBD2; size: -; V: TRBV7-8
CDR3: CASSPLGVQARPLHF; DNA: TGTGCCAGCAGCCCCTTAGGGGTACAAGCTCGACCCCTCCACTTT; J: TRBJ1-6; D: -; size: -; V: TRBV3-1/TRBV3-2
CDR3: CASRPGGETQYF; DNA: TGTGCCAGCCGTCCGGGAGGCGAGACCCAGTACTTC; J: TRBJ2-5; D: TRBD2; size: -; V: TRBV12-3/TRBV12-4
CDR3: CATSDPRVDEQYF; DNA: TGTGCCACCAGTGATCCCCGAGTGGACGAGCAGTACTTC; J: TRBJ2-7; D: -; size: -; V: TRBV24-1
CDR3: CASSLVTSGQETQYF; DNA: TGTGCCAGCAGCTTAGTCACTAGCGGACAAGAGACCCAGTACTTC; J: TRBJ2-5; D: TRBD2; size: -; V: TRBV7-9
CDR3: CASSRGLVGYTF; DNA: TGTGCCAGCAGTCGCGGCTTGGTTGGCTACACCTTC; J: TRBJ1-2; D: -; size: once; V: TRBV2
CDR3: CASSRQQNQPQHF; DNA: TGTGCCAGTAGTAGGCAACAGAATCAGCCCCAGCATTTT; J: TRBJ1-5; D: -; size: -; V: TRBV19
CDR3: CASSKRPWDSRNTGELFF; DNA: TGTGCCAGCAGCAAAAGGCCGTGGGACAGCCGAAACACCGGGGAGCTGTTTTTT; J: TRBJ2-2; D: -; size: few; V: TRBV21-1
CDR3: CASSVRESSYNEQFF; DNA: TGCGCCAGCAGCGTCCGCGAGAGCTCCTACAATGAGCAGTTCTTC; J: TRBJ2-1; D: -; size: -; V: TRBV4-1
CDR3: CASSSTGQGGSPLHF; DNA: TGTGCCAGTAGTTCAACGGGACAGGGAGGTTCACCCCTCCACTTT; J: TRBJ1-6; D: TRBD1; size: -; V: TRBV19
CDR3: CASSPQAGDDNYGYTF; DNA: TGTGCCAGCTCACCACAGGCAGGGGATGATAACTATGGCTACACCTTC; J: TRBJ1-2; D: -; size: -; V: TRBV18
CDR3: CAISKPQVDSPLHF; DNA: TGTGCCATCAGTAAGCCGCAGGTGGATTCACCCCTCCACTTT; J: TRBJ1-6; D: -; size: -; V: TRBV10-3
CDR3: CASSRRLGVLGYEQYF; DNA: TGTGCCAGCAGCCGCCGATTAGGGGTCTTAGGTTACGAGCAGTACTTC; J: TRBJ2-7; D: -; size: -; V: TRBV7-9
CDR3: CSVEAGRQETQYF; DNA: TGCAGCGTTGAAGCAGGGAGGCAAGAGACCCAGTACTTC; J: TRBJ2-5; D: -; size: -; V: TRBV29-1
CDR3: CARCGGEGGGSYEQYF; DNA: TGTGCCCGCTGTGGGGGGGAAGGGGGGGGCTCCTACGAGCAGTACTTC; J: TRBJ2-7; D: -; size: -; V: TRBV2
CDR3: CSVVGQDIPTDTQYF; DNA: TGCAGCGTTGTGGGACAGGACATCCCCACAGATACGCAGTATTTT; J: TRBJ2-3; D: TRBD1; size: -; V: TRBV29-1
CDR3: CASSSRTSGRVNIQYF; DNA: TGTGCCAGCAGCTCTAGGACTAGCGGGAGGGTGAACATTCAGTACTTC; J: TRBJ2-4; D: TRBD2; size: -; V: TRBV7-2
CDR3: CASSGDRSYNEQFF; DNA: TGTGCCAGCTCAGGAGACAGGTCCTACAATGAGCAGTTCTTC; J: TRBJ2-1; D: -; size: once; V: TRBV18
CDR3: CATSRDETGGQRNQPQHF; DNA: TGTGCCACCAGCAGAGACGAGACAGGGGGCCAACGTAATCAGCCCCAGCATTTT; J: TRBJ1-5; D: TRBD1; size: -; V: TRBV15
CDR3: CASSIAGGTRVNEQFF; DNA: TGTGCCAGTAGTATAGCAGGCGGGACTAGGGTAAATGAGCAGTTCTTC; J: TRBJ2-1; D: TRBD2; size: once; V: TRBV19
CDR3: CASRGGRAETDTQYF; DNA: TGTGCCAGCCGAGGCGGGAGGGCCGAAACAGATACGCAGTATTTT; J: TRBJ2-3; D: TRBD2; size: once; V: TRBV7-2
CDR3: CASSAEDRGGTEAFF; DNA: TGTGCCAGCAGCGCGGAGGACAGGGGAGGCACTGAAGCTTTCTTT; J: TRBJ1-1; D: TRBD1; size: -; V: TRBV9
CDR3: CSVRQGGAWEQYF; DNA: TGCAGCGTTAGACAGGGGGGAGCATGGGAGCAGTACTTC; J: TRBJ2-7; D: TRBD1; size: once; V: TRBV29-1
CDR3: CASSDRARVEAFF; DNA: TGTGCCAGCAGCGACAGGGCTCGGGTGGAGGCTTTCTTT; J: TRBJ1-1; D: TRBD1; size: -; V: TRBV6-6
CDR3: CASRLAVNTGELFF; DNA: TGCGCCAGCAGGCTAGCGGTTAACACCGGGGAGCTGTTTTTT; J: TRBJ2-2; D: TRBD2; size: -; V: TRBV5-1
CDR3: CASSTRQGASYGYTF; DNA: TGTGCCAGCAGCACCCGACAGGGGGCGAGCTATGGCTACACCTTC; J: TRBJ1-2; D: -; size: -; V: TRBV21-1
CDR3: CASSSPDGRNEQFF; DNA: TGTGCCAGCAGCTCCCCAGACGGGAGAAATGAGCAGTTCTTC; J: TRBJ2-1; D: -; size: few; V: TRBV7-2
CDR3: CASRINSNQPQHF; DNA: TGTGCCAGCAGAATAAATAGCAATCAGCCCCAGCATTTT; J: TRBJ1-5; D: -; size: -; V: TRBV2
CDR3: CAWRRQNEKLFF; DNA: TGTGCCTGGAGAAGACAAAATGAAAAACTGTTTTTT; J: TRBJ1-4; D: -; size: -; V: TRBV30
CDR3: CASGPVGVGAGQGSSDTQYF; DNA: TGTGCCAGCGGACCCGTTGGAGTAGGGGCGGGACAGGGTTCATCAGATACGCAGTATTTT; J: TRBJ2-3; D: TRBD1; size: -; V: TRBV19
CDR3: CASSPEVYSGNTIYF; DNA: TGCGCCAGCAGCCCGGAGGTCTACTCTGGAAACACCATATATTTT; J: TRBJ1-3; D: -; size: -; V: TRBV5-1
CDR3: CASSLGTGAGYTF; DNA: TGTGCCAGCAGCTTAGGGACAGGGGCCGGCTACACCTTC; J: TRBJ1-2; D: TRBD1; size: -; V: TRBV11-2
CDR3: CASSQGLGVDTQYF; DNA: TGTGCCAGCAGCCAAGGTCTAGGGGTGGATACGCAGTATTTT; J: TRBJ2-3; D: -; size: -; V: TRBV3-1/TRBV3-2
CDR3: CASSLKSSQGGFYEQYF; DNA: TGTGCCAGCAGTTTAAAGTCCTCCCAGGGAGGGTTTTACGAGCAGTACTTC; J: TRBJ2-7; D: TRBD2; size: -; V: TRBV27
CDR3: CASSSKSGNTIYF; DNA: TGTGCCAGCAGCTCTAAATCTGGAAACACCATATATTTT; J: TRBJ1-3; D: -; size: -; V: TRBV7-2
CDR3: CASSETGGMQFF; DNA: TGTGCCAGCAGTGAGACAGGGGGTATGCAGTTCTTC; J: TRBJ2-1; D: TRBD1; size: -; V: TRBV2
CDR3: CATKTSGSTDTQYF; DNA: TGTGCCACTAAGACTAGCGGGAGCACAGATACGCAGTATTTT; J: TRBJ2-3; D: TRBD2; size: once; V: TRBV18
CDR3: CASSELAGGAQYF; DNA: TGTGCCAGCAGTGAATTAGCGGGAGGAGCCCAGTACTTC; J: TRBJ2-5; D: TRBD2; size: -; V: TRBV2
CDR3: CASSSLGIGALEQYF; DNA: TGTGCCAGCAGTTCCCTAGGTATTGGGGCCCTCGAGCAGTACTTC; J: TRBJ2-7; D: -; size: few; V: TRBV6-5
CDR3: CASSIGTANEQFF; DNA: TGTGCCAGTAGTATTGGGACAGCCAATGAGCAGTTCTTC; J: TRBJ2-1; D: TRBD1; size: -; V: TRBV19
CDR3: CASSLPGLAGRGRTGELFF; DNA: TGTGCCAGCAGCCTGCCGGGACTAGCGGGACGAGGACGGACCGGGGAGCTGTTTTTT; J: TRBJ2-2; D: TRBD2; size: -; V: TRBV28
CDR3: CASSSGGSPNEQFF; DNA: TGTGCCAGCAGCAGCGGAGGGAGCCCCAATGAGCAGTTCTTC; J: TRBJ2-1; D: -; size: -; V: TRBV7-2
CDR3: CASSIWREGNEQFF; DNA: TGTGCCAGCAGCATCTGGCGGGAGGGGAATGAGCAGTTCTTC; J: TRBJ2-1; D: TRBD2; size: -; V: TRBV4-2
CDR3: CASSQGRAEAFF; DNA: TGTGCCAGCAGCCAAGGGAGGGCAGAAGCTTTCTTT; J: TRBJ1-1; D: -; size: -; V: TRBV4-2
CDR3: CASSLGVGLGGYEQYF; DNA: TGTGCCAGCAGCTTAGGGGTAGGACTAGGTGGCTACGAGCAGTACTTC; J: TRBJ2-7; D: TRBD2; size: -; V: TRBV7-8
CDR3: CASSLGDRDQPQHF; DNA: TGCGCCAGCAGCTTGGGGGACAGAGATCAGCCCCAGCATTTT; J: TRBJ1-5; D: TRBD1; size: -; V: TRBV5-1
CDR3: CASSLTGISFNEQFF; DNA: TGTGCCAGCAGCCTGACAGGGATAAGTTTCAATGAGCAGTTCTTC; J: TRBJ2-1; D: TRBD1; size: few; V: TRBV14
CDR3: CASSAYPYQGAPNYPNTGELFF; DNA: TGTGCCAGCAGCGCTTACCCCTACCAAGGAGCCCCAAACTACCCGAACACCGGGGAGCTGTTTTTT; J: TRBJ2-2; D: -; size: -; V: TRBV9